These T cell receptor beta chains were read from a single sample in a study of T cells expressing NK-cell markers. TCRdb reanalyzed the 5' RACE reads, giving one entry per CDR3 protein sequence and no DNA. The table lists a few hundred thousand distinct CDR3 sequences. The sequencing input was blood T cells: a sorted CD56 or NKG2C T cell subset, CD4+ or CD8+ T cells, or bulk PBMC T cells (not recorded which). Every receptor here comes from a woman in her forties or fifties in good health. Both conserved end residues are part of each CDR3. The order of the fields is CDR3 protein, V gene, J gene.

CDR3aa: CAIRDVSGGSTDTQYF; v_gene: TRBV10-3; j_gene: TRBJ2-3
CDR3aa: CASSQGRGSFNYGYTF; v_gene: TRBV3-1; j_gene: TRBJ1-2
CDR3aa: CASKGWGSTGELFF; v_gene: TRBV19; j_gene: TRBJ2-2
CDR3aa: CASSLWFQLLGETEAFF; v_gene: TRBV5-5; j_gene: TRBJ1-1
CDR3aa: CASRDLAVSYNEQFF; v_gene: TRBV4-1; j_gene: TRBJ2-1
CDR3aa: CASSPGQVNSYNEQFF; v_gene: TRBV5-1; j_gene: TRBJ2-1
CDR3aa: CAISESFNEQFF; v_gene: TRBV10-3; j_gene: TRBJ2-1
CDR3aa: CAISESARGTDTQYF; v_gene: TRBV10-3; j_gene: TRBJ2-3
CDR3aa: CAISGQGDNQPQHF; v_gene: TRBV10-3; j_gene: TRBJ1-5
CDR3aa: CASSPEGAGGYTF; v_gene: TRBV4-2; j_gene: TRBJ1-2
CDR3aa: CSVDSGESEKLFF; v_gene: TRBV29-1; j_gene: TRBJ1-4
CDR3aa: CASSQQAGGAKNIQYF; v_gene: TRBV3-1; j_gene: TRBJ2-4
CDR3aa: CATSSQRGAGTNTGELFF; v_gene: TRBV15; j_gene: TRBJ2-2
CDR3aa: CSANEVTGKSYEQYF; v_gene: TRBV20-1; j_gene: TRBJ2-7
CDR3aa: CASRPGTGALNTEAFF; v_gene: TRBV3-1; j_gene: TRBJ1-1
CDR3aa: CASSDRLPQNEQFF; v_gene: TRBV25-1; j_gene: TRBJ2-1
CDR3aa: CASSGLAGGPPYNEQFF; v_gene: TRBV2; j_gene: TRBJ2-1
CDR3aa: CASRPHSSNTEAFF; v_gene: TRBV12-3/TRBV12-4; j_gene: TRBJ1-1
CDR3aa: CASSDNTEAFF; v_gene: TRBV9; j_gene: TRBJ1-1
CDR3aa: CASSFADRVHIQYF; v_gene: TRBV5-1; j_gene: TRBJ2-4
CDR3aa: CSARGAGTPSTGELFF; v_gene: TRBV20-1; j_gene: TRBJ2-2
CDR3aa: CSARGARGGGEQYF; v_gene: TRBV20-1; j_gene: TRBJ2-7
CDR3aa: CASRFIAGHEQFF; v_gene: TRBV4-2; j_gene: TRBJ2-1
CDR3aa: CATRSGRAKGEQFF; v_gene: TRBV24-1; j_gene: TRBJ2-1
CDR3aa: CATGTPGTSGRGEQFF; v_gene: TRBV24-1; j_gene: TRBJ2-1
CDR3aa: CASSFGLNSYNEQFF; v_gene: TRBV5-8; j_gene: TRBJ2-1
CDR3aa: CAWSVLNGEQFF; v_gene: TRBV30; j_gene: TRBJ2-1
CDR3aa: CASSVISSGGYTF; v_gene: TRBV2; j_gene: TRBJ1-2
CDR3aa: CAINAQDNQPQHF; v_gene: TRBV10-3; j_gene: TRBJ1-5
CDR3aa: CASSLDTAETQYF; v_gene: TRBV5-6; j_gene: TRBJ2-5
CDR3aa: CASSVGQGFNTQYF; v_gene: TRBV5-6; j_gene: TRBJ2-3
CDR3aa: CASGFDTRLSNEQFF; v_gene: TRBV12-5; j_gene: TRBJ2-1
CDR3aa: CSVGTLYGYTF; v_gene: TRBV29-1; j_gene: TRBJ1-2
CDR3aa: CASSRVAHTGELFF; v_gene: TRBV19; j_gene: TRBJ2-2
CDR3aa: CATTTLESYEQYF; v_gene: TRBV10-3; j_gene: TRBJ2-7
CDR3aa: CASSRTDSEAFF; v_gene: TRBV12-3/TRBV12-4; j_gene: TRBJ1-1
CDR3aa: CASSQNSRDRAAGYTF; v_gene: TRBV3-1; j_gene: TRBJ1-2
CDR3aa: CAISAIRGRVDGEQFF; v_gene: TRBV10-3; j_gene: TRBJ2-1
CDR3aa: CASSQDGGFGLPQPQHF; v_gene: TRBV4-1; j_gene: TRBJ1-5
CDR3aa: CASSPRTGAYEQYF; v_gene: TRBV25-1; j_gene: TRBJ2-7
CDR3aa: CASSHHWPGQPTDTRYF; v_gene: TRBV5-1; j_gene: TRBJ2-3
CDR3aa: CSVGDRVETQYF; v_gene: TRBV29-1; j_gene: TRBJ2-5
CDR3aa: CASSLGDLGDGEQFF; v_gene: TRBV12-3/TRBV12-4; j_gene: TRBJ2-1
CDR3aa: CSVAPGPNEKLFF; v_gene: TRBV29-1; j_gene: TRBJ1-4
CDR3aa: CASSPTRPEQFF; v_gene: TRBV5-1; j_gene: TRBJ2-1
CDR3aa: CASNPGPSSGRGIKSYNEQFF; v_gene: TRBV2; j_gene: TRBJ2-1
CDR3aa: CASSLADGNTGELFF; v_gene: TRBV5-1; j_gene: TRBJ2-2
CDR3aa: CASETASGSYNEQFF; v_gene: TRBV5-4; j_gene: TRBJ2-1
CDR3aa: CASSHRFNQPQHF; v_gene: TRBV12-3/TRBV12-4; j_gene: TRBJ1-5